This record covers a single T cell receptor beta chain. The data are from a study of T-cell memory formation after mild COVID-19. Constant-segment primers and 5'RACE yielded cDNA libraries for TCR alpha and TCR beta, each carrying sample barcodes and UMIs. A single record per CDR3 protein comes from TCRdb applying MiXCR to the 5' RACE reads. The sample has approximately 570,000 distinct CDR3 sequences; about a sixth are singletons. The sample comprised PBMCs or a T cell subset sorted from them (not recorded which). The sequence came from an adult woman who had mild COVID-19 (a few samples of this study predate the infection). Cell type and time point are not known.

CDR3 protein: CASSSPYRAYEQYF. CDR3 DNA: TGTGCCAGCAGCTCCCCTTATAGGGCCTACGAGCAGTACTTC. The rearrangement joins TRBV7-2 to TRBJ2-7; D is unresolved. The CDR3 sequence is 14 residues long. The V and J ends lost 4 bases and 2 bases respectively, with 12 bases between them. The germline CDR1 and CDR2 sequences are SGHTA and FQGNSA.